The rows below give T cell receptor beta chains drawn from one sample of a study of blood T cell repertoires in COVID-19. Sequenced by immunoSEQ multiplex PCR; TCRdb stores in-frame clones only, minus some. The sample contains around 500,000 clones, 75% to 90% of which appear only once. Input material: peripheral blood. Every receptor here comes from a human donor in a cohort sampled during active COVID-19. CDR3s include the opening cysteine and the closing phenylalanine or tryptophan. The D gene is left open where the match is weak. Only some rows state a clone size, as once, few, many or a class for expanded clones.

D: -; size: -; V: TRBV18; J: TRBJ1-2; DNA: TGTGCCAGCTCAGCCGACAGGAACTATGGCTACACCTTC; CDR3: CASSADRNYGYTF
D: TRBD1; size: -; V: TRBV7-3; J: TRBJ1-3; DNA: TGTGCCAGCAGCTGGGACAGGGAATTGCCCATATATTTT; CDR3: CASSWDRELPIYF
D: -; size: -; V: TRBV11-2; J: TRBJ2-7; DNA: TGTGCCAGCAGCTTAGGATACCAGGGAACCTACGAGCAGTACTTC; CDR3: CASSLGYQGTYEQYF
D: TRBD1; size: -; V: TRBV5-1; J: TRBJ1-4; DNA: TGCGCCAGCAGCTTCGGGACAGGTACCTTAAATGAAAAACTGTTTTTT; CDR3: CASSFGTGTLNEKLFF
D: TRBD1; size: -; V: TRBV2; J: TRBJ2-3; DNA: TGTGCCAGCCTTAGACAGGGGGCTGTAGATACGCAGTATTTT; CDR3: CASLRQGAVDTQYF
D: -; size: -; V: TRBV6-5; J: TRBJ2-7; DNA: TGTGCCAGCAGTTACTCGATTTCACAACCAGGGCAGTACTTC; CDR3: CASSYSISQPGQYF
D: -; size: -; V: TRBV18; J: TRBJ1-3; DNA: TGTGCCAGCTCACCACCGACACGGCCGGGAAACACCATATATTTT; CDR3: CASSPPTRPGNTIYF
D: -; size: -; V: TRBV6-5; J: TRBJ1-4; DNA: TGTGCCAGCAGTTACTCTACAGCGGAGGGGGAAAAACTGTTTTTT; CDR3: CASSYSTAEGEKLFF
D: -; size: -; V: TRBV3-1/TRBV3-2; J: TRBJ2-7; DNA: TGTGCCAGCAGCCTGGAGGCGAGGGAACCACGCTTC; CDR3: CASSLEAREPRF
D: TRBD1; size: -; V: TRBV5-1; J: TRBJ2-3; DNA: TGCGCCAGCAGGAGGACAGGTACCACAGATACGCAGTATTTT; CDR3: CASRRTGTTDTQYF
D: -; size: -; V: TRBV9; J: TRBJ1-2; DNA: TGTGCCAGCGCCCTCAGGGTGCGTGGCTACACCTTC; CDR3: CASALRVRGYTF
D: -; size: few; V: TRBV2; J: TRBJ1-2; DNA: TGTGCCAGCAGTGAAGCAGGGGAACTCTATGGCTACACCTTC; CDR3: CASSEAGELYGYTF
D: TRBD2; size: -; V: TRBV3-1/TRBV3-2; J: TRBJ2-2; DNA: TGTGCCAGCAGCGGACTAGCGGGAGCTGCCGGGGAGCTGTTTTTT; CDR3: CASSGLAGAAGELFF
D: -; size: -; V: TRBV30; J: TRBJ1-4; DNA: TGTGCCTTCCACAGAACAACGTCTAATGAAAAACTGTTTTTT; CDR3: CAFHRTTSNEKLFF
D: -; size: once; V: TRBV4-1; J: TRBJ2-5; DNA: TGCGCCAGCAGCCTTCGTGGGACTCTATCCGGCGAGACCCAGTACTTC; CDR3: CASSLRGTLSGETQYF
D: -; size: once; V: TRBV11-2; J: TRBJ1-1; DNA: TGTGCCAGCAGTAGACTGGCTGAAGCTTTCTTT; CDR3: CASSRLAEAFF
D: -; size: -; V: TRBV19; J: TRBJ2-1; DNA: TGTGCCAGTAGTATACAGTCAGTCTACAATGAGCAGTTCTTC; CDR3: CASSIQSVYNEQFF
D: -; size: -; V: TRBV30; J: TRBJ2-1; DNA: TGTGCCTGGAGTGGACTAGGAACCTACAATGAGCAGTTCTTC; CDR3: CAWSGLGTYNEQFF
D: TRBD1; size: -; V: TRBV2; J: TRBJ2-4; DNA: TGTGCCAGCAGTCCCGGACAGGGAGCCAAAAACATTCAGTACTTC; CDR3: CASSPGQGAKNIQYF
D: -; size: -; V: TRBV10-2; J: TRBJ2-1; DNA: TGCGCCAGCAGTGTCGCGGGACACGGCGGGAGTGAGCAGTTCTTC; CDR3: CASSVAGHGGSEQFF
D: -; size: once; V: TRBV18; J: TRBJ1-2; DNA: TGTGCCAGCTCACCAGCGGGATCTACCGTGGGCTACACCTTC; CDR3: CASSPAGSTVGYTF
D: TRBD1; size: few; V: TRBV19; J: TRBJ1-4; DNA: TGTGCCAGTAGGTTCCATCGGACAGGGCAGGATGAAAAACTGTTTTTT; CDR3: CASRFHRTGQDEKLFF
D: TRBD1; size: once; V: TRBV18; J: TRBJ1-4; DNA: TGTGCCAGCTCACCATGGAGGGGACAGCGTAATGAAAAACTGTTTTTT; CDR3: CASSPWRGQRNEKLFF
D: -; size: -; V: TRBV6-5; J: TRBJ1-2; DNA: TGTGCCAGCAGACCCGGACAGTCCATTGGTGGCTACACCTTC; CDR3: CASRPGQSIGGYTF
D: -; size: -; V: TRBV14; J: TRBJ2-1; DNA: TGTGCCAGCAGCCAATTGGGGCGTGCGAACGATGAGCAGTTCTTC; CDR3: CASSQLGRANDEQFF
D: -; size: -; V: TRBV3-1/TRBV3-2; J: TRBJ1-3; DNA: TGTGCCAGCAGCCCAAGACAGGCCATTCGAACGGGAAACACCATATATTTT; CDR3: CASSPRQAIRTGNTIYF
D: -; size: -; V: TRBV19; J: TRBJ2-6; DNA: TGTGCCAGTAGTACCCTAGGAAGTAGCTCTGGGGCCAACGTCCTGACTTTC; CDR3: CASSTLGSSSGANVLTF
D: -; size: once; V: TRBV3-1/TRBV3-2; J: TRBJ2-3; DNA: TGTGCCAGCAGCCAGAGGAGGCAGCCCAGCACAGATACGCAGTATTTT; CDR3: CASSQRRQPSTDTQYF
D: TRBD2; size: -; V: TRBV7-2; J: TRBJ2-7; DNA: TGTGCCAGCAGCCTAAGGACTAGCGGCGACTACGAGCAGTACTTC; CDR3: CASSLRTSGDYEQYF
D: TRBD1; size: -; V: TRBV27; J: TRBJ1-2; DNA: TGTGCCAGCAGTTTACCCACAGGGGGACATTTCGATGGCTACACCTTC; CDR3: CASSLPTGGHFDGYTF
D: TRBD2; size: -; V: TRBV10-2; J: TRBJ2-1; DNA: TGCGCCAGCAGCGAGGGGGGACTAGCGGTCAATGAGCAGTTCTTC; CDR3: CASSEGGLAVNEQFF
D: TRBD1; size: -; V: TRBV7-9; J: TRBJ2-6; DNA: TGTGCCAGCAGCTTGCTTGGACAGGTTTTGGCCGGGGCCAACGTCCTGACTTTC; CDR3: CASSLLGQVLAGANVLTF
D: -; size: few; V: TRBV3-1/TRBV3-2; J: TRBJ1-1; DNA: TGTGCCAGCAGCCCGAAGACAGCGAACACTGAAGCTTTCTTT; CDR3: CASSPKTANTEAFF
D: -; size: -; V: TRBV9; J: TRBJ1-1; DNA: TGTGCCAGCAGCGTAGCAAGCCACTCGAACACTGAAGCTTTCTTT; CDR3: CASSVASHSNTEAFF
D: -; size: -; V: TRBV4-3; J: TRBJ1-3; DNA: TGCGCCAGCAGTAACCAGGGCGGCGCTGGAAACACCATATATTTT; CDR3: CASSNQGGAGNTIYF
D: -; size: -; V: TRBV27; J: TRBJ2-3; DNA: TGTGCCAGCAGTTTATCGAATAGCCAGCGGTCCTCGAATACGCAGTATTTT; CDR3: CASSLSNSQRSSNTQYF
D: -; size: -; V: TRBV5-1; J: TRBJ2-2; DNA: TGCGCCAGCAGCTTGGACAGAAACACCGGGGAGCTGTTTTTT; CDR3: CASSLDRNTGELFF
D: TRBD2; size: -; V: TRBV3-1/TRBV3-2; J: TRBJ2-3; DNA: TGTGCCAGCAGCCTTCGCGGGAGGGGTACCGTCCGGGCGTATACGCAGTATTTT; CDR3: CASSLRGRGTVRAYTQYF
D: TRBD1; size: -; V: TRBV29-1; J: TRBJ2-7; DNA: TGCAGTTTCCTAGAGGGGACAGGACTTAGCTCCTACGAGCAGTACTTC; CDR3: CSFLEGTGLSSYEQYF
D: TRBD1; size: -; V: TRBV19; J: TRBJ1-2; DNA: TGTGCCAGTAGGGTACAGGGGGCTGTGGGCTACACCTTC; CDR3: CASRVQGAVGYTF
D: TRBD1; size: -; V: TRBV27; J: TRBJ2-3; DNA: TGTGCCAGCAGTTTATATGGGACAGGGGGCGCATTTGGGGACACAGATACGCAGTATTTT; CDR3: CASSLYGTGGAFGDTDTQYF
D: -; size: -; V: TRBV15; J: TRBJ1-1; DNA: TGTGCCACCAGAATGACAGTGAACACTGAAGCTTTCTTT; CDR3: CATRMTVNTEAFF
D: -; size: -; V: TRBV5-1; J: TRBJ2-1; DNA: TGCGCCAGCAGCTTGGGGTTTTCGCGTCGGGTGGCCTACAATGAGCAGTTCTTC; CDR3: CASSLGFSRRVAYNEQFF
D: -; size: -; V: TRBV29-1; J: TRBJ1-1; DNA: TGCAGCGTTTTAATAAACTTCATGAACACTGAAGCTTTCTTT; CDR3: CSVLINFMNTEAFF
D: -; size: -; V: TRBV2; J: TRBJ1-2; DNA: TGTGCCAGCACGACAGGATCCAACTATGGCTACACCTTC; CDR3: CASTTGSNYGYTF